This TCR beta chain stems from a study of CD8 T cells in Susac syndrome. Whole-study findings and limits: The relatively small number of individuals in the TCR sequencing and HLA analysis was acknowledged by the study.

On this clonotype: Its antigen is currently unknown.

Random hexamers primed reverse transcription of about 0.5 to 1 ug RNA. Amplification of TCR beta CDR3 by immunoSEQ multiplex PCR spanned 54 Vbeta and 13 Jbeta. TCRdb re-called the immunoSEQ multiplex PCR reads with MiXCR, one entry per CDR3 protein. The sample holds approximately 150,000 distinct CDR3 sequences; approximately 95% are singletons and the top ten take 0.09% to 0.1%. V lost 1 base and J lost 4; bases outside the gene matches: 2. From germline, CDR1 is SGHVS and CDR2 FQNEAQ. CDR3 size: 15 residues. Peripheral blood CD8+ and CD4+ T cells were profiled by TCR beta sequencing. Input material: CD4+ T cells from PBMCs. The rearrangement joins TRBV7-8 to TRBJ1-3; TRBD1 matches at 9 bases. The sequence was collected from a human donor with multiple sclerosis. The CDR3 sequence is CASSLGDRVGNTIYF. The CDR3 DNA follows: TGTGCCAGCAGCTTAGGGGACAGGGTCGGAAACACCATATATTTT.